The clone carrying this T cell receptor beta chain occurred once. In the authors' methods: Quantification of nucleated cells was approximated via reference gene primer amplification. TCRdb's copy holds only in-frame clones and misses some; the assay was immunoSEQ multiplex PCR. The V and J calls and the clone size are those of that table, but D and trimming were determined from the DNA. The table has about 83,000 clones, roughly 87% seen once. This sample is part of a study of blood T cell repertoires in COVID-19. Background on the study: Samples came from the United States, Italy and Spain, spanning acute and convalescent COVID-19. T cells, B-cell-depleted T cells, or PBMCs provided the cDNA or gDNA that served as material.

CDR1 and CDR2 (germline): LGHNA, YNFKEQ. The V gene lost 4 bases and the J gene lost 0 bases, with 9 bases spanning the gap. The CDR3 runs 15 residues. Sequenced: peripheral blood. The sequence derives from a woman aged 45-60 years with active or convalescent COVID-19. The rearrangement uses TRBV4-2 and TRBJ1-4; D is unresolved. CDR3 amino acids: CASSRALATNEKLFF. In nucleotides, the CDR3 is TGTGCCAGCAGCCGCGCCCTCGCAACTAATGAAAAACTGTTTTTT.